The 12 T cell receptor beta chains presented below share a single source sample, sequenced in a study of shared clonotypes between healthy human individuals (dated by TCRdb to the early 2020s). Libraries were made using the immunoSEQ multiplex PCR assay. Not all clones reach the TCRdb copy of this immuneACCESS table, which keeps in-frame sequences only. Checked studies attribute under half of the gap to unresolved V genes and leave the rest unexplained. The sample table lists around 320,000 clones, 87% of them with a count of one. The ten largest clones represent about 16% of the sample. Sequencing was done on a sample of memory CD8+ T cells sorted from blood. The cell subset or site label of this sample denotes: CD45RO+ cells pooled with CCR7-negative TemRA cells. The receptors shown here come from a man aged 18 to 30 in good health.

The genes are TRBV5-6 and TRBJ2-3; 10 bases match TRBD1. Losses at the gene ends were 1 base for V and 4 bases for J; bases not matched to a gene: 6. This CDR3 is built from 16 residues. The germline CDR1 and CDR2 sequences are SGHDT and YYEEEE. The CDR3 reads CASSLLTGGGADTQYF. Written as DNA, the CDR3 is TGTGCCAGCAGCTTGTTGACAGGGGGCGGAGCAGATACGCAGTATTTT.

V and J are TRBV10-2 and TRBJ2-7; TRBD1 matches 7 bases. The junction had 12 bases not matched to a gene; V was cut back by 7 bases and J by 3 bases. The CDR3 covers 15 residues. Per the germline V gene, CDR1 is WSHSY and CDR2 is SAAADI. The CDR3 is CASIPPLGTDYEQYF. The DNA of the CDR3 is TGCGCCAGCATACCTCCTCTCGGGACAGACTACGAGCAGTACTTC.

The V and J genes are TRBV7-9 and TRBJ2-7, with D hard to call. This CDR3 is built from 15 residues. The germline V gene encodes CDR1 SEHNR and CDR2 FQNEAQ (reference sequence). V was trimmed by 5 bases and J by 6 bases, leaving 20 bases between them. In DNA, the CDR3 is TGTGCCAGCAGCCTCCGTCAGGTAGACTGGGGCGAGCAGTACTTC. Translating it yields CASSLRQVDWGEQYF.

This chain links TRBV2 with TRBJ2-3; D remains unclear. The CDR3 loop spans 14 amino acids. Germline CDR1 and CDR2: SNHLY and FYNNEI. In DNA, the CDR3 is TGTGTCTCAGCCCAAACCTCTAGCACAGATACGCAGTATTTT. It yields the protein CVSAQTSSTDTQYF.

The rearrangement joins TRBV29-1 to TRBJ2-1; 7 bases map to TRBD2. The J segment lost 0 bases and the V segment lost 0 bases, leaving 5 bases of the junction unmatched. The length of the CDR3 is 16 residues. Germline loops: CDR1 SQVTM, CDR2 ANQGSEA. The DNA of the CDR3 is TGCAGCGTTGAAGATCATCTAGCGGCCTCCTACAATGAGCAGTTCTTC. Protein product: CSVEDHLAASYNEQFF.

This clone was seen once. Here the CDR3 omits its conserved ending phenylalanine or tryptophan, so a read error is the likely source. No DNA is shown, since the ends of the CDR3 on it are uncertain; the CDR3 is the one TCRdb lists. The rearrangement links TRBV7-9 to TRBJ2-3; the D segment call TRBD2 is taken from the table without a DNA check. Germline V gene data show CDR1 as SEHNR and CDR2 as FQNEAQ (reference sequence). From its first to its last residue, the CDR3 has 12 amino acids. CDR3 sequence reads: CASSLELAGVYI.

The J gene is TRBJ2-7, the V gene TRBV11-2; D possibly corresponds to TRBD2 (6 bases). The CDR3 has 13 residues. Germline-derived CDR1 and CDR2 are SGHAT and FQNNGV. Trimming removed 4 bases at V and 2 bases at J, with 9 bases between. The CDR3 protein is CASSSRLAYEQYF. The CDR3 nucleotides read TGTGCCAGCAGCTCCCGACTAGCCTACGAGCAGTACTTC.

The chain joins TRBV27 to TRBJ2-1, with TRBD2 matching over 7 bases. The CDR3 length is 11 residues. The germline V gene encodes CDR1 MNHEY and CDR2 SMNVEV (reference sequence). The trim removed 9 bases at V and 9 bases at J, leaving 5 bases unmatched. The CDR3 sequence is CASGGGGEQFF. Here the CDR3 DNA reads TGTGCCAGTGGCGGGGGAGGTGAGCAGTTCTTC.

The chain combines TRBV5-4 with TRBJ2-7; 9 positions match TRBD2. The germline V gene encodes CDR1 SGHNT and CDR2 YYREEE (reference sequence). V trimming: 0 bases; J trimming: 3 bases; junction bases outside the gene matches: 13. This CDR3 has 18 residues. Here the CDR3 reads CASSLVGAGGPENYEQYF. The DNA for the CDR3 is TGTGCCAGCAGCTTGGTAGGAGCGGGAGGTCCCGAGAACTACGAGCAGTACTTC. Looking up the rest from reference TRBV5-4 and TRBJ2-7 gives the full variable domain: ETGVTQSPTHLIKTRGQQVTLRCSSQSGHNTVSWYQQALGQGPQFIFQYYREEENGRGNFPPRFSGLQFPNYSSELNVNALELDDSALYLCASSLVGAGGPENYEQYFGPGTRLTVT.

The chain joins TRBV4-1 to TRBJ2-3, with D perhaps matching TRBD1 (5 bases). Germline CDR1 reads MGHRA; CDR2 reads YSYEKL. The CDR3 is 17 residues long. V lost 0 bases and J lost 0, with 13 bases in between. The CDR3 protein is CASSQDGPGSSTDTQYF. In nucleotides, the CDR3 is TGCGCCAGCAGCCAAGATGGCCCAGGGTCTAGCACAGATACGCAGTATTTT.

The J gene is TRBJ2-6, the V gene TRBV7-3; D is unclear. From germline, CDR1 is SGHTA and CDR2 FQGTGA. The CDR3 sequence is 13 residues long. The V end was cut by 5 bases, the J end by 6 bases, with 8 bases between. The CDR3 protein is CASSLLEANVLTF. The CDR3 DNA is TGTGCCAGCAGCCTTTTGGAGGCCAACGTCCTGACTTTC.

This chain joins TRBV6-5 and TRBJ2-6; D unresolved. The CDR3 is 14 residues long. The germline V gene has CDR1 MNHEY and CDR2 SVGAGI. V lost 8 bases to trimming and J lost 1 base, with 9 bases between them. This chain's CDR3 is CASAALSGANVLTF. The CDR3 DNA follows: TGTGCCAGCGCAGCCTTATCTGGGGCCAACGTCCTGACTTTC.